Listed below are T cell receptor beta chains from one sample, sequenced in a study of control samples from healthy donors and cancer patients. Sequenced by immunoSEQ multiplex PCR; TCRdb stores in-frame clones only, minus some. Of around 140,000 clones in the sample, roughly 92% were seen once. The specimen sequenced was blood. The origin of the receptors is a middle-aged man in good health. Each CDR3 is given with its conserved first and last residue. D genes are given only for firm matches.

>-|TRBV9
CASSVGPGSYEQYF
>-|TRBV4-2
CASSQVGSYTEAFF
>TRBD1|TRBV6-5
CASSPRDRDGYTF
>TRBD2|TRBV29-1
CSVDPPSGRGNEQFF
>-|TRBV21-1
CASSKRRGREKLFF
>-|TRBV6-4
CASSDLGGSGGYTF
>TRBD2|TRBV28
CASSPGGSTSEQYF
>-|TRBV7-8
CASSSLTQASGANVLTF
>-|TRBV14
CASSQGGIDGEQFF
>-|TRBV29-1
CSVAHGYGYTF
>-|TRBV6-2/TRBV6-3
CASSYPYSAQYF
>-|TRBV2
CASSEDPGVQETQYF
>-|TRBV11-2
CASSLRGKTQYF
>TRBD1|TRBV6-5
CASRRTGLDNSPLHF
>TRBD1|TRBV25-1
CASSELTGYQETQYF